This TCR beta chain was found in a study of T cell responses to AZD1222 COVID-19 vaccine. Looking at the study overall: The analysis combined second doses at about 4 or about 12 weeks.

Data came from immunoSEQ multiplex PCR; TCRdb stores just in-frame clones and leaves some out. This sample yields around 150,000 clones, of which about 90% are seen a single time; approximately 5.7% belongs to the top ten. The V end was cut by 2 bases, the J end by 0 bases, with 6 bases between. Per germline, CDR1 SGHRS and CDR2 YFSETQ. This CDR3 is built from 15 residues. The study, taken as a whole, reports: Baseline serology detected seropositivity in only six AZD1222 recipients. In a largely white British group with more females than males, clonal diversity was possibly underestimated.

Regarding this clone: Its antigen is currently unknown.

This chain joins TRBV5-1 and TRBJ2-6; D unclear. The sequence was obtained from an adult in good health. Sequenced material: peripheral blood, taken on day 0 of AZD1222 vaccination. The CDR3 DNA reads TGCGCCAGCAGCTTTACTGCCTCTGGGGCCAACGTCCTGACTTTC. It translates to CASSFTASGANVLTF.